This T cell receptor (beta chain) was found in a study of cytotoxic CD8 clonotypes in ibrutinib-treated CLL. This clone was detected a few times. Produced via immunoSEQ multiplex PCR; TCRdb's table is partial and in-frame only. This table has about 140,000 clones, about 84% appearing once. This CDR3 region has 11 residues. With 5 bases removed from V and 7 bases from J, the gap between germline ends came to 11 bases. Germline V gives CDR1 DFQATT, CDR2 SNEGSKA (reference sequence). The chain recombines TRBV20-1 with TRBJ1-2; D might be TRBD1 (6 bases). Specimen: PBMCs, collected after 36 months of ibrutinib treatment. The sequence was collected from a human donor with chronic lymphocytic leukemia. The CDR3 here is CSAHRVVGYTF. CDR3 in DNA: TGCAGTGCTCACAGGGTTGTTGGCTACACCTTC.